This T cell receptor beta chain appears in the sequencing data of a study of control samples from healthy donors and cancer patients. The table came from immunoSEQ multiplex PCR; TCRdb's copy has only in-frame clones and leaves some out. The top ten clones hold 5% to 8% of a sample with under 450,000 clones, approximately 90% of them seen once. CDR3 length equals 19 residues. The sample comprised PBMCs. This receptor was taken from a man aged 40-49 years with head and neck cancer. The rearrangement links TRBV21-1 to TRBJ2-1; TRBD2 is taken as the D call from the table, unchecked against the DNA. TRBV21-1 is termed a pseudogene. CDR3 bases: TGTGCCAGCAGCAACCTTACTAGCGGGAGGCCAAACTCCTACAATGAGCAGTTCTTC. Its protein product is CASSNLTSGRPNSYNEQFF.